This entry lists 23 T cell receptor beta chains sequenced from one sample in a study of blood T cells in healthy people across ages. A J-beta primer mix and a sample-barcoded 5' primer were used in a second PCR of about 7 to 12 cycles. MiXCR, applied by TCRdb to the 5' RACE reads, yields one record per CDR3 protein. The repertoire includes some 750,000 distinct CDR3 sequences, about a fifth of them detected once, and under 25% sits in the top ten. Sequenced material: blood. These receptors came from a man aged 65-85 years in good health.

This chain uses TRBV29-1 with TRBJ1-2; 10 bases are a match to TRBD1. The CDR3 has 13 amino acids. V lost 4 bases and J lost 7; bases outside the gene matches: 6. Germline CDR1 is SQVTM and CDR2 is ANQGSEA. DNA of the CDR3: TGCAGCGTTGGCGACAGGGGGCTTTCTGGCTACACCTTC. Residues: CSVGDRGLSGYTF.

The rearrangement uses TRBV7-2 and TRBJ2-5; no definite D call. The CDR3 sequence is 15 residues long. Germline lookup yields CDR1 SGHTA and CDR2 FQGNSA. The V end lost 4 bases, the J end lost 3 bases, and 15 bases lay between the germline ends. Here the CDR3 reads CASSSDRLVEETQYF. In nucleotides, the CDR3 is TGTGCCAGCAGCTCGGACCGATTAGTTGAAGAGACCCAGTACTTC.

This clonotype was counted a few times. The chain employs TRBV20-1 and TRBJ2-7; D gene ambiguous. There are 15 residues in the CDR3. Germline CDR1 reads DFQATT; CDR2 reads SNEGSKA (reference sequence). V was trimmed by 0 bases and J by 2 bases, leaving 14 bases between them. The CDR3 DNA is TGCAGTGCTAGAGATCCAGGCCGCCTCACCTACGAGCAGTACTTC. It is translated as CSARDPGRLTYEQYF.

A few counts support this clonotype. The chain combines TRBV11-2 with TRBJ2-3; maybe TRBD1 (6 bases). Germline V gene data show CDR1 as SGHAT and CDR2 as FQNNGV. The CDR3 is 15 amino acids. The V gene lost 6 bases and the J gene lost 2 bases, with 15 bases spanning the gap. The CDR3 region is CASSWRQASTDTQYF. The CDR3 DNA follows: TGTGCCAGCAGTTGGAGACAGGCGTCCACAGATACGCAGTATTTT.

This clonotype was counted only a few times. CDR3 bases: TGTGCCAGCGGGAAGGTCGGCGGAAAACTGTTTTTT. Translating it yields CASGKVGGKLFF. The gene calls are TRBV14 and TRBJ1-4; D gene uncertain. The CDR3 has 12 amino acids. Germline V gives CDR1 SGHDN, CDR2 FVKESK. Trimming removed 8 bases at V and 10 bases at J, with 14 bases between.

Notes on this clonotype: Its ends do not fully match the called genes, so a read error is possible. This chain uses TRBV20-1 with TRBJ2-1; D is unclear. CDR3 size: 14 residues. Germline CDR1 is DFQATT and CDR2 is SNEGSKA (reference sequence). Written as DNA, the CDR3 is TGCAGTGCAAGAGACTGGAGCTCCTACAATGAGCAGTTCTTC. Translated: CSARDWSSYNEQFF.

The chain uses TRBV29-1 and TRBJ2-7; no clear D gene. Trimming shortened V by 4 bases and J by 2 bases, and 6 bases separated the two germline ends. The CDR3 is 11 amino acids. The germline V gene encodes CDR1 SQVTM and CDR2 ANQGSEA. This CDR3 is CSVVTAYEQYF. The CDR3 region has the DNA TGCAGCGTTGTAACAGCCTACGAGCAGTACTTC.

There are a few counts of this clonotype. The chain is built from TRBV20-1 and TRBJ2-3; D gene unclear. Germline assignment: CDR1 DFQATT and CDR2 SNEGSKA (reference sequence). CDR3 size: 12 residues. The V and J ends lost 0 bases and 5 bases respectively, with 6 bases between them. The CDR3 region has the DNA TGCAGTGCTAGAGATCTTAAAGATACGCAGTATTTT. Protein sequence: CSARDLKDTQYF.

The sample holds many counts of this clonotype. The V gene is TRBV7-2, the J gene TRBJ2-1; maybe TRBD2 (5 bases). Trimming took off 5 bases at V and 7 bases at J, with 12 bases between the two ends. The CDR3 is made up of 13 amino acids. Germline assignment: CDR1 SGHTA and CDR2 FQGNSA. The CDR3 is CASSLGLINEQFF. CDR3 sequence (DNA): TGTGCCAGCAGCCTTGGACTGATTAATGAGCAGTTCTTC.

This clonotype was counted a few times. V is TRBV20-1 and J is TRBJ2-7; TRBD1 matches 7 bases. This CDR3 is built from 13 residues. The junction had 9 bases not matched to a gene; V was cut back by 5 bases and J by 5 bases. In germline, CDR1 is DFQATT, CDR2 SNEGSKA (reference sequence). CDR3 protein: CSAREGARDEQYF. DNA for the CDR3: TGCAGTGCTCGCGAGGGGGCGCGGGACGAGCAGTACTTC.

There are many counts of this clonotype. The V gene is TRBV6-6, the J gene TRBJ1-1, with D hard to call. This CDR3 comprises 13 residues. The germline CDR1 and CDR2 sequences are MNHNY and SVGAGI (reference sequence). The V and J ends lost 10 bases and 5 bases respectively, with 17 bases between them. The CDR3 protein is CATTKEVGTEAFF. DNA for the CDR3: TGTGCCACGACGAAAGAGGTTGGGACTGAAGCTTTCTTT.

This chain connects TRBV12-3 or TRBV12-4 to TRBJ1-5; TRBD1 matches 7 bases. The V and J ends lost 6 bases and 4 bases, in that order; junction bases with no gene match: 9. This CDR3 has 15 amino acids. As DNA, the CDR3 is TGTGCCAGCAGCTCCGTGGCAGGGGGGAATCAGCCCCAGCATTTT. Residues: CASSSVAGGNQPQHF.

There are a few counts of this clonotype. The chain has TRBV20-1 and TRBJ1-5; no definite D call. The V and J ends lost 1 base and 2 bases respectively, with 12 bases between them. This CDR3 spans 15 amino acids. Per the germline V gene, CDR1 is DFQATT and CDR2 is SNEGSKA (reference sequence). DNA for the CDR3: TGCAGTGCTAGAGTGGTTTCGGGCGGCAATCAGCCCCAGCATTTT. As protein: CSARVVSGGNQPQHF.

The rearrangement joins TRBV6-5 to TRBJ2-5, with D unclear. The germline V gene has CDR1 MNHEY and CDR2 SVGAGI. V was cut by 6 bases and J by 1 base, with 9 bases left in between. This CDR3 has 13 amino acids. The CDR3: CASRDIVQETQYF. In DNA form, the CDR3 reads TGTGCCAGCAGAGACATAGTCCAAGAGACCCAGTACTTC.

This clonotype was counted only a few times. This rearrangement joins TRBV7-8 to TRBJ1-1; D possibly corresponds to TRBD1 (6 bases). CDR1 is SGHVS and CDR2 is FQNEAQ in the germline V gene. Trimming stripped 1 base from V and 3 bases from J, with 15 bases between. This CDR3 has 16 amino acids. The CDR3: CASSLGHWAGDTEAFF. CDR3 bases: TGTGCCAGCAGCTTAGGCCATTGGGCAGGGGACACTGAAGCTTTCTTT.

This clonotype was picked up a small number of times. This rearrangement joins TRBV5-1 to TRBJ2-1; D is undetermined. Trimming took 4 bases from V and 5 from J, leaving 10 bases between them. This CDR3 has 13 amino acids. Germline V lookup: CDR1 SGHRS, CDR2 YFSETQ. The CDR3 DNA reads as TGCGCCAGCAGCCTCCTGACCGACAATGAGCAGTTCTTC. Protein: CASSLLTDNEQFF. The full variable domain, its missing parts supplied by reference TRBV5-1 and TRBJ2-1, is KAGVTQTPRYLIKTRGQQVTLSCSPISGHRSVSWYQQTPGQGLQFLFEYFSETQRNKGNFPGRFSGRQFSNSRSEMNVSTLELGDSALYLCASSLLTDNEQFFGPGTRLTVL.

This clonotype was detected a few times. V is TRBV20-1 and J is TRBJ2-6, with a possible D match to TRBD1 (6 bases). Germline lookup yields CDR1 DFQATT and CDR2 SNEGSKA (reference sequence). This CDR3 has 19 residues. V dropped 0 bases and J dropped 0 bases, with 18 bases sitting between them. The CDR3 loop is CSARDAAGRGSSGANVLTF. Written as DNA, the CDR3 is TGCAGTGCTAGAGATGCGGCAGGCAGGGGTAGCTCTGGGGCCAACGTCCTGACTTTC.

The chain's CDR3 is CASSFRQGHGYTF. Written as DNA, the CDR3 is TGTGCCAGCAGCTTCAGACAGGGACATGGCTACACCTTC. The chain recombines TRBV7-2 with TRBJ1-2, with TRBD1 identical over 7 bases. J gave up 6 bases and V 3 bases, and 4 bases lay outside the gene matches. Germline V gene sequence: CDR1 SGHTA, CDR2 FQGNSA. The CDR3 runs to 13 residues.

The chain has TRBV18 and TRBJ2-4; a weak D match, TRBD1 (6 bases). The CDR3 loop spans 14 amino acids. Germline values: CDR1 KGHSH, CDR2 LQKENI. The V gene lost 6 bases and the J gene lost 3 bases, with 12 bases spanning the gap. The CDR3 loop is CASSGSRGKNIQYF. CDR3 bases: TGTGCCAGCTCGGGCTCCAGGGGCAAAAACATTCAGTACTTC.

V and J are TRBV29-1 and TRBJ1-1; unclear D gene. CDR1 is SQVTM and CDR2 is ANQGSEA in the germline V gene. V gave up 4 bases and J gave up 8 bases, with 8 bases separating them. The CDR3 consists of 10 residues. CDR3 sequence reads: CSVAHGEAFF. The DNA for the CDR3 is TGCAGCGTTGCTCACGGAGAAGCTTTCTTT.

In its sample, this clonotype was seen a few times. The J gene is TRBJ1-4, the V gene TRBV25-1; unclear D gene. This CDR3 contains 16 residues. CDR1 is MGHDK and CDR2 is SYGVNS in the germline V gene. The V gene lost 3 bases and the J gene lost 3 bases, with 14 bases spanning the gap. The CDR3 sequence: CASSDPGGFSNEKLFF. CDR3 in DNA: TGTGCCAGCAGTGACCCTGGAGGGTTCTCTAATGAAAAACTGTTTTTT.

The rearrangement links TRBV7-2 to TRBJ2-1; TRBD2 agrees at 8 bases. Germline V CDR1 and CDR2: SGHTA, FQGNSA. After removal of 2 bases from V and 7 bases from J, the junction contained 10 bases not matched to a gene. This CDR3 has 16 amino acids. For the CDR3, the DNA is TGTGCCAGCAGCTTAATCAGGGCGGGAGGAATAAATGAGCAGTTCTTC. This translates into CASSLIRAGGINEQFF.

The genes are TRBV29-1 and TRBJ2-5; weak D call: TRBD2 (6 bases). The end of the DNA aligns better with TRBJ2-1, so the J call may be wrong. CDR1 is SQVTM, CDR2 ANQGSEA, per germline. The CDR3 covers 13 residues. The CDR3 here is CSVLRIADNEQFF. The CDR3 region has the DNA TGCAGCGTTCTACGAATAGCGGACAATGAGCAGTTCTTC.